The next 3 T cell receptor beta chains were all read from a single sample in a study of CD8 T cells in Susac syndrome (dated by TCRdb to the late 2010s). Library preparation used the immunoSEQ multiplex PCR assay. RNA was extracted using the RNeasy kit, and about 0.5 to 1 ug of the RNA was reverse transcribed with random hexamers. TCRdb reprocessed the public reads (quality trimming at Q25 with fastp, clone calling with MiXCR) and kept in-frame beta chains. Records with the same CDR3 protein are collapsed into one entry carrying the most frequent genes and DNA. Recorded for this sample are 150,000 to 200,000 distinct CDR3 sequences; less than 95% of them occurred a single time. The biggest ten clones account for 0.08% to 0.095% of the sample. The source material was CD4+ T cells from PBMCs. These receptors were collected from a human donor with multiple sclerosis.

The V and J genes are TRBV7-2 and TRBJ1-2, with D uncertain. The V end was cut by 5 bases, the J end by 8 bases, with 12 bases between. The CDR3 spans 12 residues. Looked up from germline, CDR1 is SGHTA and CDR2 is FQGNSA. The CDR3 DNA sequence: TGTGCCAGCAGCGCAATTGAATGGGGCTACACCTTC. This gives the protein CASSAIEWGYTF.

V and J are TRBV12-3 or TRBV12-4 and TRBJ1-5, with TRBD1 matching over 7 bases. V lost 5 bases to trimming and J lost 4 bases; unmatched junction nucleotides: 5. The length of the CDR3 is 14 residues. DNA for the CDR3: TGTGCCAGCAGTCCACGACAGGGAAATCAGCCCCAGCATTTT. It is translated as CASSPRQGNQPQHF.

This clonotype was observed a single time. This chain uses TRBV7-6 with TRBJ2-7; tentatively, D is TRBD1 (6 bases). The CDR3 runs 14 residues. V lost 4 bases and J 7 bases, leaving 17 bases between the germline ends. Germline CDR1 is SGHVS and CDR2 is FNYEAQ. CDR3 DNA: TGTGCCAGCAGCTACACGACAGGTCTGGGGGAGCAGTACTTC. Its translation is CASSYTTGLGEQYF.